This T cell receptor beta chain derives from a study of T cells and Merkel cell carcinoma outcomes (dated by TCRdb to 2020 to 2021). Concerning the study at large: The study looked at whether the tumor T-cell repertoire and T-cell density could predict clinical outcome in patients with Merkel cell carcinoma. General conclusions and limits of the study: T-cell repertoire features combined with T-cell density were reported to predict clinical outcomes in Merkel cell carcinoma patients.

Only one count was recorded for this clone. What antigen it recognizes has not been identified. Base qualities are not at hand, and no much larger clone is one base apart. The samples were obtained from people who had Merkel cell carcinoma. The library was built by means of the immunoSEQ multiplex PCR assay. TCRdb carries this immuneACCESS record with in-frame sequences only. Its versions omit some clonotypes, under half of them owing to an unresolved V gene in the studies checked, with the rest unexplained. This sample lists roughly 13,000 clones; roughly 92% were detected once. Roughly 2% of the sample goes to the ten largest clones. From a lookup of the germline V gene (reference sequence), CDR1 and CDR2 are GTSNPN and SVGIG. CDR3 length: 14 amino acids, cysteine to phenylalanine. CDR3 DNA only is kept here, 42 bases in frame from base 1. V is cut by 0 bases and J by 0 bases, and the space between the germline ends is 6 bases.

This sequence uses TRBV30 and TRBJ2-1; the best D guess is TRBD2, with 5 bases matching. The source is a human donor with Merkel cell carcinoma. Source material: tumor tissue from Merkel cell carcinoma. CDR3 loop: CAWSVGSSYNEQFF. The sequence in DNA is TGTGCCTGGAGTGTAGGGAGCTCCTACAATGAGCAGTTCTTC.